The T cell receptor beta chain under discussion was sequenced for a study of blood T cell repertoires in COVID-19. Study at large: Researchers got acute and convalescent COVID-19 samples from the United States, Italy and Spain.

This clone was detected only a few times. The germline CDR1 and CDR2 sequences are MNHEY and SMNVEV (reference sequence). V trimming: 8 bases; J trimming: 2 bases; junction bases outside the gene matches: 7. The CDR3 length is 14 residues. The protocol was immunoSEQ multiplex PCR, while the TCRdb copy is restricted to in-frame clones and leaves out a portion. The sample shows just over 90,000 clones, around four fifths of them seen only once. Sequencing used peripheral blood. The TCR was taken from a human donor in a cohort sampled during active COVID-19. The chain combines TRBV27 with TRBJ1-1; the match to TRBD1 covers 8 bases. The CDR3 protein is CASGTGTGNTEAFF. In nucleotides, the CDR3 is TGTGCCAGCGGAACCGGGACAGGTAACACTGAAGCTTTCTTT.